The 25 T cell receptor beta chains listed next were all sequenced from one sample in a study of T cell responses to AZD1222 COVID-19 vaccine. Assay: immunoSEQ multiplex PCR; the TCRdb copy retains only in-frame clones and omits some. The repertoire holds roughly 120,000 clones, with approximately 85% as singletons. The starting material was peripheral blood, obtained on day 0 of AZD1222 vaccination. Every receptor here comes from an adult in good health.

Only one count was recorded for this clone. The J gene is TRBJ2-3, the V gene TRBV11-3, with 10 bases fitting TRBD2. The CDR3 is 16 amino acids. Trimming at V came to 5 bases and at J to 6 bases, leaving 11 bases not matched to a gene. CDR1 and CDR2 (germline): SGHNT, YENEEA. The CDR3 DNA is TGTGCCAGCAGCCCTCGGGCTAGCGGGGGAGTGGATACGCAGTATTTT. Translated: CASSPRASGGVDTQYF.

The rearrangement joins TRBV29-1 to TRBJ2-7, with D perhaps matching TRBD2 (5 bases). This CDR3 has 13 amino acids. Per the germline V gene, CDR1 is SQVTM and CDR2 is ANQGSEA. The ends were cut back, 5 bases at V and 2 bases at J, with 13 bases in the middle. This chain's CDR3 is CSVSPGGPYEQYF. Written as DNA, the CDR3 is TGCAGCGTTAGTCCAGGCGGGCCCTACGAGCAGTACTTC.

This sequence joins TRBV2 and TRBJ1-5; TRBD1 agrees at 12 bases. The germline CDR1 and CDR2 sequences are SNHLY and FYNNEI. V shed 5 bases, J shed 2 bases, and the junction held 7 bases outside the gene matches. The CDR3 length is 17 residues. The CDR3: CASSPGTGGAGNQPQHF. The CDR3 region has the DNA TGTGCCAGCAGTCCCGGGACAGGGGGCGCGGGCAATCAGCCCCAGCATTTT.

The chain is built from TRBV2 and TRBJ1-1; TRBD1 aligns across 8 bases. This CDR3 region has 14 residues. J was trimmed by 5 bases and V by 6 bases; bases with no gene match: 8. Germline V gene sequence: CDR1 SNHLY, CDR2 FYNNEI. CDR3 bases: TGTGCCAGCAGGGCGGGGGGACAGGAAACTGAAGCTTTCTTT. It codes for CASRAGGQETEAFF.

In this sample, this clone turned up once. The gene calls are TRBV2 and TRBJ2-7; no clear D. The germline V gene has CDR1 SNHLY and CDR2 FYNNEI. Trimming cost V 6 bases and J 3 bases, with 3 bases left between them. This CDR3 spans 10 amino acids. The CDR3 DNA is TGTGCCAGCAGCTTCTACGAGCAGTACTTC. Protein sequence: CASSFYEQYF.

The chain recombines TRBV29-1 with TRBJ1-5; 8 bases agree with TRBD1. After removal of 6 bases from V and 2 bases from J, the junction contained 3 bases not matched to a gene. The CDR3 covers 13 residues. CDR1 and CDR2 (germline): SQVTM, ANQGSEA. The CDR3 loop reads CSVADRGNQPQHF. As DNA, the CDR3 is TGCAGCGTGGCGGACAGGGGCAATCAGCCCCAGCATTTT.

The rearrangement joins TRBV30 to TRBJ1-1, with D unclear. Germline-derived CDR1 and CDR2 are GTSNPN and SVGIG (reference sequence). The ends were cut back, 4 bases at V and 7 bases at J, with 19 bases in the middle. The CDR3 contains 14 residues. CDR3 residues: CAWTPQSGKLEAFF. CDR3 sequence (DNA): TGTGCCTGGACCCCTCAATCGGGCAAACTTGAAGCTTTCTTT.

The J gene is TRBJ1-2, the V gene TRBV27, with D maybe TRBD1 (5 bases). V shed 5 bases and J shed 3 bases, with 16 bases lying between them. The CDR3 sequence is 15 residues long. Germline CDR1 is MNHEY and CDR2 is SMNVEV (reference sequence). The CDR3 loop is CASSPRGGQDYGYTF. The CDR3 DNA is TGTGCCAGCAGTCCCCGGGGGGGTCAAGACTATGGCTACACCTTC.

This clone was seen once. V gene TRBV7-2 combines with J gene TRBJ2-7; 7 bases are a match to TRBD1. V dropped 6 bases and J dropped 0; count of bases not matched to a gene: 8. Germline V gene lookup returns CDR1 SGHTA and CDR2 FQGNSA. The CDR3 consists of 15 residues. The CDR3 region is CASRYGTATSYEQYF. CDR3 in DNA: TGTGCCAGCAGGTATGGGACAGCCACCTCCTACGAGCAGTACTTC.

The chain carries TRBV7-2 and TRBJ2-1; D not resolved. The CDR3 is 12 residues long. V was clipped by 5 bases and J by 8 bases, with 10 bases between them. CDR1 and CDR2 (germline): SGHTA, FQGNSA. The CDR3 DNA follows: TGTGCCAGCAGCCCCACCGGCGATGAGCAGTTCTTC. Its protein product is CASSPTGDEQFF.

The rearrangement joins TRBV9 to TRBJ2-5; D not resolved. Germline V gene lookup returns CDR1 SGDLS and CDR2 YYNGEE. The CDR3 sequence is 14 residues long. Trimming shortened V by 4 bases and J by 4 bases, and 14 bases separated the two germline ends. CDR3 region: CASSPTTRGETQYF. The CDR3 nucleotides read TGTGCCAGCAGCCCAACCACCCGCGGAGAGACCCAGTACTTC.

The chain is built from TRBV6-5 and TRBJ2-5, with D maybe TRBD2 (6 bases). CDR3 length: 16 residues. Germline V lookup: CDR1 MNHEY, CDR2 SVGAGI. V was clipped by 0 bases and J by 5 bases, with 16 bases between them. The CDR3 DNA follows: TGTGCCAGCAGTTACTCTCCAGGAGGGTTTTTGGAGACCCAGTACTTC. Translated: CASSYSPGGFLETQYF.

The chain recombines TRBV7-2 with TRBJ2-7; the match to TRBD2 covers 11 bases. The V and J ends lost 6 bases and 3 bases, in that order; junction bases with no gene match: 10. The CDR3 covers 16 residues. CDR1 is SGHTA, CDR2 FQGNSA, per germline. CDR3 loop: CASSYTASGGNYEQYF. Here the CDR3 DNA reads TGTGCCAGCAGTTATACTGCTAGCGGGGGGAACTACGAGCAGTACTTC.

The rearrangement links TRBV6-5 to TRBJ1-1; 8 positions match TRBD1. Germline loops: CDR1 MNHEY, CDR2 SVGAGI. Germline trimming cut 0 bases from V and 5 bases from J; bases unmatched to any gene: 5. The CDR3 length is 15 residues. The CDR3 protein is CASSYSGTGWTEAFF. Written as DNA, the CDR3 is TGTGCCAGCAGTTACTCCGGGACAGGATGGACTGAAGCTTTCTTT.

The chain employs TRBV28 and TRBJ1-1; D uncertain. The CDR3 runs 15 residues. With 7 bases removed from V and 0 bases from J, the gap between germline ends came to 15 bases. Germline assignment: CDR1 MDHEN and CDR2 SYDVKM. The CDR3 protein is CASTRLGRVNTEAFF. The CDR3 coding sequence is TGTGCCAGCACCCGACTCGGCCGGGTGAACACTGAAGCTTTCTTT.

The chain carries TRBV7-9 and TRBJ2-7, with a tentative D call TRBD1 (6 bases). Trimming took off 8 bases at V and 2 bases at J, with 16 bases between the two ends. The CDR3 length is 14 residues. Germline lookup yields CDR1 SEHNR and CDR2 FQNEAQ (reference sequence). Here the CDR3 reads CASGARDTAYEQYF. For the CDR3, the DNA is TGTGCCAGCGGCGCCAGGGACACCGCCTACGAGCAGTACTTC.

V usage is TRBV6-6 and J usage is TRBJ1-2; 7 bases match TRBD1. The V gene's germline CDR1 is MNHNY and CDR2 SVGAGI (reference sequence). The length of the CDR3 is 13 residues. The junction had 5 bases not matched to a gene; V was cut back by 6 bases and J by 4 bases. DNA for the CDR3: TGTGCCAGCAGATCGGGACAGCTCTATGGCTACACCTTC. Translation: CASRSGQLYGYTF.

This chain links TRBV9 with TRBJ1-4; unclear D gene. The CDR3 covers 12 residues. The germline gives CDR1 SGDLS, CDR2 YYNGEE. Trimming pared 5 bases from V and 8 bases from J, leaving 10 bases between. CDR3 amino acids: CASSRDEEKLFF. In DNA form, the CDR3 reads TGTGCCAGCAGTCGAGATGAGGAAAAACTGTTTTTT.

This chain connects TRBV11-1 to TRBJ2-3; 8 bases align to TRBD1. After removal of 4 bases from V and 3 bases from J, the junction contained 6 bases not matched to a gene. The CDR3 length is 15 residues. Germline-derived CDR1 and CDR2 are SGHAT and FQDESV (reference sequence). The CDR3 nucleotides read TGTGCCAGCAGCTCAGGACAGGGTACGACAGATACGCAGTATTTT. Translating it yields CASSSGQGTTDTQYF.

The gene calls are TRBV12-3 or TRBV12-4 and TRBJ2-3; D is undetermined. Trimming left V 1 base short and J 4 bases short, with 6 bases between. This CDR3 comprises 13 residues. Written as DNA, the CDR3 is TGTGCCAGCAGTTTAGGTCTCTCAGATACGCAGTATTTT. Protein: CASSLGLSDTQYF.

The chain carries TRBV28 and TRBJ2-7, with a possible D match to TRBD2 (6 bases). The CDR3 runs 13 residues. Germline V gene sequence: CDR1 MDHEN, CDR2 SYDVKM. With 8 bases removed from V and 1 base from J, the gap between germline ends came to 12 bases. CDR3: CASLGSRSYEQYF. The CDR3 nucleotides read TGTGCCAGCCTCGGGAGCCGGTCCTACGAGCAGTACTTC.

This rearrangement joins TRBV7-2 to TRBJ1-5, with D possibly matching TRBD1 (5 bases). Germline values: CDR1 SGHTA, CDR2 FQGNSA. V lost 5 bases, J lost 0 bases, and 11 bases lay in between. The CDR3 has 15 amino acids. The CDR3: CASSPTGTSNQPQHF. The CDR3 region has the DNA TGTGCCAGCAGCCCAACGGGGACTAGCAATCAGCCCCAGCATTTT.

The V and J genes are TRBV18 and TRBJ2-7, with D tentatively TRBD1 (6 bases). Trimming took off 4 bases at V and 4 bases at J, with 14 bases between the two ends. The CDR3 consists of 14 residues. Germline CDR1 is KGHSH and CDR2 is LQKENI. The CDR3 here is CASSLQGFVYEQYF. CDR3 DNA sequence: TGTGCCAGCTCACTACAGGGTTTCGTATACGAGCAGTACTTC.

V usage is TRBV6-1 and J usage is TRBJ1-1; D gene uncertain. V was clipped by 2 bases and J by 5 bases, with 9 bases between them. This CDR3 contains 13 residues. Germline lookup yields CDR1 MNHNS and CDR2 SASEGT. The CDR3 loop is CASSESLGTEAFF. CDR3 nucleotide sequence: TGTGCCAGCAGTGAATCTCTGGGGACTGAAGCTTTCTTT.

The rearrangement uses TRBV6-5 and TRBJ2-7; D is possibly TRBD2 (6 bases). Between the trimmed V and J ends, which lost 8 bases and 3 bases, there was a span of 11 bases. CDR3 length: 12 amino acids. Per germline, CDR1 MNHEY and CDR2 SVGAGI. The CDR3 protein is CASAGGSYEQYF. In DNA form, the CDR3 reads TGTGCCAGCGCCGGGGGAAGCTACGAGCAGTACTTC.